Following are 18 T cell receptor beta chains from one sample sequenced in a study of cytomegalovirus exposure and HLA in healthy donors. The PCR used 60 Vbeta and 13 Jbeta primers. The repertoire was sequenced with immunoSEQ multiplex PCR; TCRdb's copy has only in-frame clones and lacks some. In the table there are 150,000 to 200,000 clones, around 84% of which are singletons. Sequencing was done on a sample of PBMCs. Source of these receptors: a woman between 40 and 50 years old in good health and CMV-seronegative.

The gene calls are TRBV13 and TRBJ2-5, with 13 bases that match TRBD2. Germline CDR1 PRHDT, CDR2 FYEKMQ (reference sequence). The junction had 7 bases not matched to a gene; V was cut back by 4 bases and J by 5 bases. The length of the CDR3 is 16 residues. The CDR3 coding sequence is TGTGCCAGCAGCTCGAGACTAGCGGGGGGCCTGGAGACCCAGTACTTC. This translates into CASSSRLAGGLETQYF.

The V call is TRBV15, the J call TRBJ2-7, with a tentative D call TRBD2 (5 bases). The ends were cut back, 0 bases at V and 7 bases at J, with 13 bases in the middle. This CDR3 is built from 14 residues. The germline gives CDR1 LNHNV, CDR2 YYDKDF (reference sequence). CDR3 protein: CATSRDRTRREQYF. CDR3 nucleotides: TGTGCCACCAGCAGAGACCGAACCAGGAGGGAGCAGTACTTC.

V is TRBV21-1 and J is TRBJ1-1. TRBV21-1 corresponds to a pseudogene. The CDR3 covers 15 residues. This CDR3 is CASSKARLRGTEAFF. In nucleotides, the CDR3 is TGTGCCAGCAGCAAAGCTCGGCTAAGAGGCACTGAAGCTTTCTTT.

J is TRBJ1-5 and V is TRBV28; a weak D match, TRBD1 (6 bases). CDR1 and CDR2 from the germline V gene are MDHEN and SYDVKM. The length of the CDR3 is 16 residues. Trimming took 6 bases from V and 1 from J, leaving 16 bases between them. In nucleotides, the CDR3 is TGTGCCAGCAGGATAATGGGGGGGCGCAGCAATCAGCCCCAGCATTTT. Translated: CASRIMGGRSNQPQHF.

The V and J genes are TRBV10-3 and TRBJ1-2; TRBD1 matches at 10 bases. CDR3 length: 16 residues. Germline CDR1 is ENHRY and CDR2 is SYGVKD. Germline trimming cut 3 bases from V and 5 bases from J; bases unmatched to any gene: 9. Here the CDR3 reads CAISDYRTGGFYGYTF. The CDR3 bases are TGTGCCATCAGTGACTACAGGACAGGGGGTTTTTATGGCTACACCTTC.

This chain uses TRBV14 with TRBJ1-5; 10 bases match TRBD1. CDR1 is SGHDN and CDR2 is FVKESK in the germline V gene. Trimming cost V 4 bases and J 2 bases; bases outside gene matches: 8. This CDR3 has 17 residues. CDR3 loop: CASSPRDRGARNQPQHF. CDR3 nucleotide sequence: TGTGCCAGCAGCCCTCGGGACAGGGGAGCGCGCAATCAGCCCCAGCATTTT.

The chain employs TRBV18 and TRBJ2-7; no clear D. Trimming stripped 3 bases from V and 3 bases from J, with 12 bases between. This CDR3 contains 14 residues. The V gene's germline CDR1 is KGHSH and CDR2 LQKENI. This CDR3 is CASSPPGSRYEQYF. In nucleotides, the CDR3 is TGTGCCAGCTCACCGCCCGGGTCCCGCTACGAGCAGTACTTC.

J is TRBJ2-5 and V is TRBV5-1; tentative D call: TRBD1 (6 bases). This CDR3 spans 15 amino acids. The V end lost 1 base, the J end lost 4 bases, and 14 bases lay between the germline ends. CDR1 and CDR2 (germline): SGHRS, YFSETQ. The CDR3 sequence: CASSLIGTLGETQYF. The CDR3 DNA reads TGCGCCAGCAGCTTGATTGGGACATTGGGAGAGACCCAGTACTTC.

The chain recombines TRBV28 with TRBJ2-7; TRBD1 is a possible D gene (6 bases). The CDR3 contains 15 residues. Looked up from germline, CDR1 is MDHEN and CDR2 is SYDVKM. V was cut by 7 bases and J by 0 bases, with 16 bases left in between. The CDR3 spells CASITAGTSSYEQYF. CDR3 DNA: TGTGCCAGCATTACCGCCGGGACATCCTCCTACGAGCAGTACTTC.

V and J are TRBV9 and TRBJ1-6; D is possibly TRBD1 (6 bases). The CDR3 sequence is 15 residues long. The V and J ends lost 4 bases and 5 bases respectively, with 13 bases between them. Looked up from germline, CDR1 is SGDLS and CDR2 is YYNGEE. The CDR3 loop reads CASSPHGGHNSPLHF. In DNA form, the CDR3 reads TGTGCCAGCAGCCCCCATGGGGGCCATAATTCACCCCTCCACTTT.

This chain links TRBV5-4 with TRBJ1-2; no reliable D call. V was clipped by 6 bases and J by 5 bases, with 20 bases between them. Per germline, CDR1 SGHNT and CDR2 YYREEE (reference sequence). The CDR3 sequence is 15 residues long. The CDR3 sequence: CASIKPRDVEYGYTF. The CDR3 DNA reads as TGTGCCAGCATCAAGCCCCGCGACGTGGAGTATGGCTACACCTTC. Full variable domain (remainder filled in from reference TRBV5-4 and TRBJ1-2): ETGVTQSPTHLIKTRGQQVTLRCSSQSGHNTVSWYQQALGQGPQFIFQYYREEENGRGNFPPRFSGLQFPNYSSELNVNALELDDSALYLCASIKPRDVEYGYTFGSGTRLTVV.

This clone occurred once. The gene calls are TRBV5-4 and TRBJ1-2; 9 bases fit TRBD1. V lost 10 bases, J lost 8 bases, and 15 bases stayed unmatched. CDR1 is SGHNT, CDR2 YYREEE, per germline (reference sequence). The CDR3 is 14 residues long. The CDR3, as DNA: TGTGCCGGGCGATCGGAGACAGGGGGTATAGGCTACACCTTC. Protein product: CAGRSETGGIGYTF.

The rearrangement uses TRBV6-5 and TRBJ2-7, with D possibly being TRBD2 (5 bases). The germline gives CDR1 MNHEY, CDR2 SVGAGI. CDR3 length: 14 amino acids. The ends were cut back, 6 bases at V and 2 bases at J, with 14 bases in the middle. CDR3 protein: CASRPSGGPYEQYF. The CDR3 coding sequence is TGTGCCAGCAGACCCTCAGGAGGCCCCTACGAGCAGTACTTC.

The chain recombines TRBV5-1 with TRBJ1-6, with TRBD1 matching over 10 bases. V was pared by 0 bases and J by 10 bases, with 4 bases of the junction left unmatched. The germline V gene encodes CDR1 SGHRS and CDR2 YFSETQ. CDR3 length: 15 amino acids. The CDR3 coding sequence is TGCGCCAGCAGCTTGGATGGGACAGGGGCATCACCCCTCCACTTT. Translated: CASSLDGTGASPLHF.

The V call is TRBV6-4, the J call TRBJ1-1; TRBD1 matches 7 bases. Per the germline V gene, CDR1 is MRHNA and CDR2 is SNTAGT. The V gene end was trimmed by 6 bases and the J gene end by 3 bases; junction bases not matched to a gene: 7. The CDR3 loop spans 14 amino acids. This chain's CDR3 is CASSRNRGDTEAFF. In DNA, the CDR3 is TGTGCCAGCAGCAGGAACAGGGGCGACACTGAAGCTTTCTTT.

This chain connects TRBV6-1 to TRBJ2-5, with TRBD2 matching over 8 bases. V was clipped by 1 base and J by 2 bases; unmatched bases: 12. This CDR3 has 18 amino acids. Germline values: CDR1 MNHNS, CDR2 SASEGT. CDR3 protein: CASSEGRQVSGGQETQYF. In DNA form, the CDR3 reads TGTGCCAGCAGTGAAGGCCGGCAAGTGAGCGGGGGTCAAGAGACCCAGTACTTC.

The J gene is TRBJ2-2, the V gene TRBV2; D possibly corresponds to TRBD1 (6 bases). The length of the CDR3 is 12 residues. CDR1 is SNHLY and CDR2 is FYNNEI in the germline V gene. Trimming removed 9 bases from V and 5 bases from J, with 10 bases in between. CDR3 amino acids: CARDRGTGELFF. The CDR3 DNA follows: TGTGCCAGGGACAGAGGAACCGGGGAGCTGTTTTTT.

This chain uses TRBV27 with TRBJ1-1, with 7 bases matching TRBD1. The CDR3 runs 14 residues. Germline values: CDR1 MNHEY, CDR2 SMNVEV (reference sequence). J lost 0 bases, V lost 2 bases, and 0 bases had no gene match. CDR3: CASSLGTVNTEAFF. CDR3 DNA: TGTGCCAGCAGTTTAGGGACAGTGAACACTGAAGCTTTCTTT.